This is a list of T cell receptor beta chains from one sample in a study of blood T cell repertoires in COVID-19. Some clones are missing from TCRdb's copy, which holds only in-frame ones; the method was immunoSEQ multiplex PCR. Here the sample spans over 100,000 clones, 80% to 90% being singletons. Sequencing input: peripheral blood. The source is a man aged 55 to 70 with COVID-19, enrolled during active disease. The conserved cysteine and the conserved F or W are not part of the CDR3 here.

V gene,J gene,CDR3 protein
TRBV5-1,TRBJ2-7,ASSLGFQGHYEQY
TRBV9,TRBJ1-3,ASSFSRTGYSGNTIY
TRBV24-1,TRBJ1-4,ATSDNLGEKLF
TRBV6-5,TRBJ2-5,ASSLSGGYQETQY
TRBV5-1,TRBJ1-2,ASSSRPGQGHNYGYT
TRBV7-9,TRBJ2-5,ASSLGLDHGTQY
TRBV30,TRBJ2-1,AWMGEFYNEQF
TRBV20-1,TRBJ2-5,SRRQGKTQY
TRBV10-3,TRBJ2-3,AISEWKGTGSIDTQY
TRBV6-5,TRBJ1-4,ASSYRQGYEKLF
TRBV5-1,TRBJ1-2,ASSHGQGGYGYT
TRBV11-3,TRBJ2-3,ASSPQPSGNTDTQY
TRBV24-1,TRBJ1-4,ATRGDTNEKLF
TRBV29-1,TRBJ1-5,SVCTGDQPQH
TRBV12-3/TRBV12-4,TRBJ1-1,ASSIRGNTEAF